The clone carrying this TCR beta chain occurred many times. Germline V gene sequence: CDR1 LGHDT, CDR2 YNNKEL (reference sequence). The CDR3 has 15 residues. The germline V and J ends were trimmed by 1 base and 5 bases, with 12 bases remaining between them. TCRdb re-called the 5' RACE reads through MiXCR, storing one row per CDR3 protein. This table has about 48,000 distinct CDR3 sequences, less than 6% appearing once. This entry is derived from a study of spatial heterogeneity in lung cancer. Looking at the study overall: Detection consistently yielded more beta chains than alpha chains.

Time point defined: sample taken at primary tumor resection. Frozen PBMC, nontumor lung or tumor provided whole RNA, which was sequenced unsorted. The clonotype comes from a male donor with early-stage non-small cell lung cancer. The sample here was PBMCs, taken at surgery. The rearrangement links TRBV3-1 to TRBJ1-5; D remains ambiguous. Written as DNA, the CDR3 is TGTGCCAGCAGCCAAGGTCTGGCAGATTATCAGCCCCAGCATTTT. It translates to CASSQGLADYQPQHF.